This T cell receptor beta chain was captured by sequencing in a study of control samples from healthy donors and cancer patients. Clones were read by immunoSEQ multiplex PCR, and TCRdb kept only the in-frame ones, dropping some. The sample has about 160,000 clones; over 90% are singletons. The CDR3 is 13 residues long. Per germline, CDR1 MDHEN and CDR2 SYDVKM. V lost 5 bases to trimming and J lost 4 bases, with 11 bases between them. The chain carries TRBV28 and TRBJ1-1, with a weak D call TRBD1 (6 bases). Source material: blood. This clonotype originated in a woman under 40 in good health. CDR3 in DNA: TGTGCCAGCAGTCGAGGGGGATTCACTGAAGCTTTCTTT. As protein: CASSRGGFTEAFF.